These 25 T cell receptor beta chains came from one sample sequenced in a study of sequential checkpoint blockade in melanoma. Treatment noted: randomized to nivolumab then ipilimumab (arm A) or the reverse (arm B). The protocol was immunoSEQ multiplex PCR, while the TCRdb copy is restricted to in-frame clones and leaves out a portion. The sample holds 25,000 to 30,000 clones, roughly 80% seen once. Sequencing used CD8+ T cells sorted from blood (inferred from file names), obtained from a patient given nivolumab and ipilimumab in sequence. The source of these receptors is a human donor with melanoma.

This chain links TRBV19 with TRBJ2-2; D is ambiguous. The CDR3 totals 13 residues. With 5 bases removed from V and 5 bases from J, the gap between germline ends came to 9 bases. Germline-derived CDR1 and CDR2 are LNHDA and SQIVND (reference sequence). The CDR3 here is CASSLTVTGELFF. The CDR3 DNA reads as TGTGCCAGTAGTCTCACGGTTACCGGGGAGCTGTTTTTT.

The chain carries TRBV6-5 and TRBJ2-3; 7 nucleotides match TRBD1. Per germline, CDR1 MNHEY and CDR2 SVGAGI. After removal of 4 bases from V and 11 bases from J, the junction contained 9 bases not matched to a gene. The CDR3 consists of 13 residues. CDR3 sequence: CASSWGRGRKQYF. Here the CDR3 DNA reads TGTGCCAGCAGTTGGGGAAGGGGGCGGAAGCAGTATTTT.

In its sample, this clone was seen once. The chain joins TRBV5-4 to TRBJ2-2, with 7 bases that match TRBD2. Germline lookup yields CDR1 SGHNT and CDR2 YYREEE (reference sequence). The CDR3 is 14 residues long. J was trimmed by 5 bases and V by 2 bases; bases with no gene match: 3. The CDR3 is CASSFRGGTGELFF. In DNA form, the CDR3 reads TGTGCCAGCAGCTTTAGGGGAGGGACCGGGGAGCTGTTTTTT. The full variable domain, in which reference TRBV5-4 and TRBJ2-2 provide the parts outside the CDR3, is ETGVTQSPTHLIKTRGQQVTLRCSSQSGHNTVSWYQQALGQGPQFIFQYYREEENGRGNFPPRFSGLQFPNYSSELNVNALELDDSALYLCASSFRGGTGELFFGEGSRLTVL.

This clone was seen once. The rearrangement joins TRBV4-2 to TRBJ2-7; possible D gene TRBD1, 6 bases. Germline assignment: CDR1 LGHNA and CDR2 YNFKEQ. CDR3 length: 14 residues. V was pared by 0 bases and J by 3 bases, with 9 bases between. CDR3 coding DNA: TGTGCCAGCAGCCAAGACAGGGGCCTCTACGAGCAGTACTTC. Amino acid sequence: CASSQDRGLYEQYF.

In the case of this clone: The same CDR3 is also encoded by other DNA sequences in this sample. The chain carries TRBV5-8 and TRBJ1-5; no clear D. The CDR3 is 14 amino acids. Trimming took off 2 bases at V and 4 bases at J, with 10 bases between the two ends. CDR1 and CDR2 from the germline V gene are SGHTS and YDEGEE. The CDR3 region has the DNA TGTGCCAGCAGCTTCTTACAGCCTAATCAGCCCCAGCATTTT. As protein: CASSFLQPNQPQHF.

V and J are TRBV27 and TRBJ2-7, with D possibly matching TRBD2 (6 bases). The CDR3 has 15 residues. The germline CDR1 and CDR2 sequences are MNHEY and SMNVEV (reference sequence). Trimming took off 0 bases at V and 5 bases at J, with 14 bases between the two ends. The chain's CDR3 is CASSLSVGGFHEQYF. Written as DNA, the CDR3 is TGTGCCAGCAGTTTATCGGTTGGGGGGTTCCACGAGCAGTACTTC.

This clone came up a few times. This chain links TRBV4-1 with TRBJ2-7; TRBD1 is a possible D gene (7 bases). This CDR3 contains 15 residues. V shed 0 bases and J shed 7 bases, with 16 bases lying between them. CDR1 is MGHRA and CDR2 is YSYEKL in the germline V gene. CDR3 DNA: TGCGCCAGCAGCCAAGACAGGGGGGCGACTGCAGAGCAGTACTTC. Protein: CASSQDRGATAEQYF.

The chain employs TRBV27 and TRBJ2-7; D is undetermined. The CDR3 length is 14 residues. CDR1 is MNHEY, CDR2 SMNVEV, per germline (reference sequence). V dropped 4 bases and J dropped 0 bases, with 10 bases sitting between them. Written as DNA, the CDR3 is TGTGCCAGCAGTTCCTTGGAGAGCTCCTACGAGCAGTACTTC. Translated, it gives CASSSLESSYEQYF.

V is TRBV28 and J is TRBJ2-3, with a tentative D call TRBD2 (6 bases). The CDR3 has 14 amino acids. CDR1 and CDR2 (germline): MDHEN, SYDVKM. V lost 5 bases and J 7 bases, leaving 16 bases between the germline ends. The CDR3 loop is CASSPEEGRNTQYF. CDR3 nucleotide sequence: TGTGCCAGCAGTCCCGAGGAGGGTCGGAATACGCAGTATTTT.

By share of the sample, this clone is medium-sized. V is TRBV28 and J is TRBJ2-5; 8 positions agree with TRBD1. The CDR3 is 14 amino acids. Germline V gene lookup returns CDR1 MDHEN and CDR2 SYDVKM. Trimming at V came to 5 bases and at J to 9 bases, leaving 11 bases not matched to a gene. In nucleotides, the CDR3 is TGTGCCAGCAGTGGACAGGGACACCAACTGGCCCAGTACTTC. It specifies CASSGQGHQLAQYF. The full variable domain, with the rest looked up from reference TRBV28 and TRBJ2-5, is DVKVTQSSRYLVKRTGEKVFLECVQDMDHENMFWYRQDPGLGLRLIYFSYDVKMKEKGDIPEGYSVSREKKERFSLILESASTNQTSMYLCASSGQGHQLAQYFGPGTRLLVL.

This clone was found a few times. This chain joins TRBV28 and TRBJ2-4; 7 bases map to TRBD2. The length of the CDR3 is 15 residues. With V trimmed by 6 bases and J by 2 bases, 7 bases remained unmatched. Germline assignment: CDR1 MDHEN and CDR2 SYDVKM. The CDR3 is CASSLLAVSKNIQYF. The CDR3 nucleotides are TGTGCCAGCAGCCTTCTAGCGGTTTCCAAAAACATTCAGTACTTC.

This chain links TRBV7-2 with TRBJ2-5; 10 bases align to TRBD2. The CDR3 has 19 residues. The trim removed 0 bases at V and 1 base at J, leaving 11 bases unmatched. Per the germline V gene, CDR1 is SGHTA and CDR2 is FQGNSA. The CDR3 sequence is CASSLAGAGLAGAQETQYF. CDR3 DNA: TGTGCCAGCAGCTTAGCTGGGGCTGGGCTAGCGGGGGCCCAAGAGACCCAGTACTTC.

The genes are TRBV5-5 and TRBJ1-5; D call uncertain. CDR1 SGHKS and CDR2 YYEKEE come from the germline V gene (reference sequence). Trimming left V 3 bases short and J 7 bases short, with 8 bases between. This CDR3 region has 12 residues. CDR3 sequence: CASSSPGQPQHF. The CDR3 DNA is TGTGCCAGCAGCTCCCCGGGGCAGCCCCAGCATTTT.

This chain uses TRBV10-1 with TRBJ1-2, with no clear D. CDR1 WNHNN and CDR2 SYGVQD come from the germline V gene (reference sequence). The CDR3 is 17 residues long. The V and J ends lost 6 bases and 5 bases respectively, with 25 bases between them. The CDR3 loop reads CASSRCGDDLDEYGYTF. The DNA for the CDR3 is TGCGCCAGCAGCCGTTGCGGAGATGATTTGGATGAATATGGCTACACCTTC.

V is TRBV9 and J is TRBJ2-6; the match to TRBD1 covers 7 bases. The V gene end was trimmed by 4 bases and the J gene end by 4 bases; junction bases not matched to a gene: 5. This CDR3 spans 15 amino acids. Germline loops: CDR1 SGDLS, CDR2 YYNGEE. This CDR3 reads CASSLTGTGANVLTF. The CDR3 region has the DNA TGTGCCAGCAGCTTGACAGGGACCGGGGCCAACGTCCTGACTTTC.

V and J are TRBV9 and TRBJ2-3; 8 nucleotides match TRBD2. The CDR3 loop spans 16 amino acids. Germline CDR1 reads SGDLS; CDR2 reads YYNGEE. With 2 bases clipped from V and 5 bases from J, the junction kept 10 bases outside the gene matches. The DNA of the CDR3 is TGTGCCAGCAGCGTCTACCCCGGGGGGGGCCAAGATACGCAGTATTTT. Translated, it gives CASSVYPGGGQDTQYF.

The gene calls are TRBV18 and TRBJ2-1, with a weak D call TRBD1 (7 bases). This CDR3 region has 15 residues. The germline CDR1 and CDR2 sequences are KGHSH and LQKENI. V was pared by 6 bases and J by 5 bases, with 17 bases between. The CDR3 region has the DNA TGTGCCAGCTCGGACGCGGGACAGAGGGACAATGAGCAGTTCTTC. This translates into CASSDAGQRDNEQFF.

In this sample, this clone turned up once. The chain combines TRBV25-1 with TRBJ2-3; TRBD1 aligns across 7 bases. In germline, CDR1 is MGHDK, CDR2 SYGVNS. The CDR3 loop spans 14 amino acids. The trim removed 3 bases at V and 5 bases at J, leaving 5 bases unmatched. The DNA of the CDR3 is TGTGCCAGCAGTGACCGACAGGGCGGAGATACGCAGTATTTT. Translation: CASSDRQGGDTQYF.

J is TRBJ1-1 and V is TRBV2; no clear D. Germline-derived CDR1 and CDR2 are SNHLY and FYNNEI. This CDR3 has 15 amino acids. With 7 bases removed from V and 5 bases from J, the gap between germline ends came to 20 bases. The CDR3 here is CASTRSEGGKTEAFF. The CDR3 DNA is TGTGCCAGCACTAGGTCGGAGGGAGGAAAAACTGAAGCTTTCTTT.

The CDR3 region has the DNA TGTGCCACCAGTGTAGCGGGGGGGCCTCAAGAGACCCAGTACTTC. This gives the protein CATSVAGGPQETQYF. The gene calls are TRBV15 and TRBJ2-5; 11 bases map to TRBD2. The CDR3 totals 15 residues. J was trimmed by 2 bases and V by 6 bases; bases with no gene match: 5. Germline-derived CDR1 and CDR2 are LNHNV and YYDKDF (reference sequence).

This rearrangement joins TRBV2 to TRBJ2-5; TRBD2 matches at 9 bases. V was pared by 7 bases and J by 5 bases, with 8 bases of the junction left unmatched. CDR1 and CDR2 (germline): SNHLY, FYNNEI. The CDR3 has 14 residues. CDR3 DNA sequence: TGTGCCAGCATTCTACCTAGCGGGATGGAGACCCAGTACTTC. Encoded protein: CASILPSGMETQYF. The variable domain in full, with the rest retrieved from reference TRBV2 and TRBJ2-5, is EPEVTQTPSHQVTQMGQEVILRCVPISNHLYFYWYRQILGQKVEFLVSFYNNEISEKSEIFDDQFSVERPDGSNFTLKIRSTKLEDSAMYFCASILPSGMETQYFGPGTRLLVL.

The rearrangement links TRBV30 to TRBJ1-5; D ambiguous. Germline V gene lookup returns CDR1 GTSNPN and CDR2 SVGIG (reference sequence). The V end lost 2 bases, the J end lost 0 bases, and 8 bases lay between the germline ends. The CDR3 runs to 14 residues. The CDR3 reads CAWSSRYSNQPQHF. CDR3 DNA: TGTGCCTGGAGTTCCCGGTATAGCAATCAGCCCCAGCATTTT.

The CDR3 sequence: CASSPTSDEQYF. CDR3 DNA sequence: TGCGCCAGCAGCCCCACTAGCGACGAGCAGTACTTC. The rearrangement uses TRBV5-1 and TRBJ2-7; 7 bases map to TRBD2. Germline assignment: CDR1 SGHRS and CDR2 YFSETQ. The CDR3 has 12 amino acids. After removal of 4 bases from V and 5 bases from J, the junction contained 3 bases not matched to a gene.

The rearrangement links TRBV11-3 to TRBJ2-7; D may be TRBD2 (5 bases). CDR1 is SGHNT and CDR2 is YENEEA in the germline V gene. V was cut by 0 bases and J by 2 bases, with 14 bases left in between. There are 16 residues in the CDR3. CDR3 amino acids: CASSLDPSPPPYEQYF. In DNA, the CDR3 is TGTGCCAGCAGCTTAGATCCTAGCCCCCCTCCCTACGAGCAGTACTTC.

CDR3 bases: TGTGCCAGCAGCAGAACCGGGGGGGCTGAGACCCAGTACTTC. Amino acid sequence: CASSRTGGAETQYF. J is TRBJ2-5 and V is TRBV7-3, with TRBD2 identical over 8 bases. The CDR3 covers 14 residues. V shed 5 bases, J shed 5 bases, and the junction held 7 bases outside the gene matches. Per the germline V gene, CDR1 is SGHTA and CDR2 is FQGTGA.